This T cell receptor (beta chain) emerged from a study of cytomegalovirus exposure and HLA in healthy donors. Researchers ran the PCR with 60 Vbeta and 13 Jbeta primers. The protocol was immunoSEQ multiplex PCR, while the TCRdb copy is restricted to in-frame clones and leaves out a portion. The sample has fewer than 70,000 clones, and its top ten clones hold roughly 5%. Study results and caveats: A reported reduction in N-insertions relative to the approximately 670-donor mean was seen in an Asian-associated ancestry cluster in a later analysis. Most likely, a cluster of highly shared sequence variants arose as a sequencing artifact.

Comment on this clone: The antigen is not known.

The specimen was PBMCs. This sequence was found in a man aged 30 to 45 in good health and CMV-seropositive.

CDR3 region: CSATGTGAYEQYF. The DNA of the CDR3 is TGCAGCGCTACCGGGACAGGTGCCTACGAGCAGTACTTC. The V and J genes are TRBV29-1 and TRBJ2-7; 8 positions match TRBD1. The CDR3 spans 13 residues. After removal of 7 bases from V and 2 bases from J, the junction contained 7 bases not matched to a gene. Germline V gene lookup returns CDR1 SQVTM and CDR2 ANQGSEA.